This TCR beta chain is drawn from a study of cytomegalovirus exposure and HLA in healthy donors. As for this clone: The antigen remains unidentified.

Broader study findings: Data from an earlier analysis indicated that most TCR beta V segments were productive either about 87% or about 30% of the time.

Researchers ran the PCR with 60 Vbeta and 13 Jbeta primers. TCRdb's copy holds only in-frame clones and misses some; the assay was immunoSEQ multiplex PCR. This sample has about 190,000 clones, with approximately 84% found just once. Trimming shortened V by 5 bases and J by 4 bases, and 9 bases separated the two germline ends. Germline CDR1 and CDR2: SGHVS and FQNEAQ. This CDR3 has 13 amino acids. Nominally healthy donors were sampled, though unrecorded immune exposures were likely. Sequencing was performed on PBMCs. The receptor's source is a man in his forties or fifties in good health and CMV-seronegative. This rearrangement joins TRBV7-8 to TRBJ1-5; D is possibly TRBD1 (6 bases). This chain's CDR3 is CASSEDRNQPQHF. As DNA, the CDR3 is TGTGCCAGCAGCGAGGACAGAAATCAGCCCCAGCATTTT.